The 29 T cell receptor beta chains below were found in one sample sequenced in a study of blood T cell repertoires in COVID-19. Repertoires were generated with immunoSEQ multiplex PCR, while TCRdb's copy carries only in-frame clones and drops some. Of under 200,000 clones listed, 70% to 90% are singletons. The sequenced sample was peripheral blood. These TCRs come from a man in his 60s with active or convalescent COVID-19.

CDR3: CASSYSGTEATYEQYF. The CDR3 DNA sequence: TGTGCCAGCAGTTACTCCGGGACTGAGGCGACCTACGAGCAGTACTTC. The chain employs TRBV6-5 and TRBJ2-7, with D possibly being TRBD2 (6 bases). Trimming cost V 0 bases and J 2 bases, with 14 bases left between them. The CDR3 has 16 residues. Germline V CDR1 and CDR2: MNHEY, SVGAGI.

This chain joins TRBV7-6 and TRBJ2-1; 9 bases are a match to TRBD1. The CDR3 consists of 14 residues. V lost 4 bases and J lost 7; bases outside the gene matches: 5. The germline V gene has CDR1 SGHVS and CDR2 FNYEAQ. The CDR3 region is CASSSGTGLNEQFF. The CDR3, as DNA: TGTGCCAGCAGCTCCGGGACAGGGCTAAATGAGCAGTTCTTC.

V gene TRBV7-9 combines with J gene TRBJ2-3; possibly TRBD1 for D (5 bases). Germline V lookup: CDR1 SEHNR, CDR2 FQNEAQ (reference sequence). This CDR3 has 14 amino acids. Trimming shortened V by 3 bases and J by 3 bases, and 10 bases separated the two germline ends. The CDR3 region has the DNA TGTGCCAGCAGCTTTGAAGGGGATACAGATACGCAGTATTTT. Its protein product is CASSFEGDTDTQYF.

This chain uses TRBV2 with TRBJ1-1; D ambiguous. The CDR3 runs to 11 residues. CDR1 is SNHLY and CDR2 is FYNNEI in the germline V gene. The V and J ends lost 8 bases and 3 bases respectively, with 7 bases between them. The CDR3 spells CASRRYTEAFF. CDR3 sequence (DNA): TGTGCCAGCCGCCGGTACACTGAAGCTTTCTTT.

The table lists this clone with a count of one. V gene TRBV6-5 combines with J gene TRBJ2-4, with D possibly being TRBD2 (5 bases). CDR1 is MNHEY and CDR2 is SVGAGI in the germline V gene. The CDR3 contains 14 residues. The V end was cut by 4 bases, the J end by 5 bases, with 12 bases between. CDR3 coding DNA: TGTGCCAGCAGTTCCCGGGGTAGGCAAAACATTCAGTACTTC. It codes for CASSSRGRQNIQYF.

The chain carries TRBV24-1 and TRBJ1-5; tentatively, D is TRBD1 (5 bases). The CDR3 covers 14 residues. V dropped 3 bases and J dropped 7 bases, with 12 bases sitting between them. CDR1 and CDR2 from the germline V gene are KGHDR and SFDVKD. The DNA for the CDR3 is TGTGCCACCAGTGATAGGGGTGTAGGGCAGCCCCAGCATTTT. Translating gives CATSDRGVGQPQHF.

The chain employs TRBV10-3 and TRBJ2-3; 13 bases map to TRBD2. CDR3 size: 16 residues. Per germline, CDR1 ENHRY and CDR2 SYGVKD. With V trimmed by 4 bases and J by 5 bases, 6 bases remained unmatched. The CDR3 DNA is TGTGCCATCAGTGCCGGGACTAGCGGGGCTGGAGATACGCAGTATTTT. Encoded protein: CAISAGTSGAGDTQYF.

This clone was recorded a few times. The CDR3 coding sequence is TGTGCCATCAGTGAGGGAGGCGAGCAGTATTTT. Translating gives CAISEGGEQYF. This rearrangement joins TRBV10-3 to TRBJ2-3; TRBD2 might be the D (5 bases). Germline V gene lookup returns CDR1 ENHRY and CDR2 SYGVKD. V was pared by 2 bases and J by 11 bases, with 8 bases between. This CDR3 is 11 amino acids long.

The DNA of the CDR3 is TGTGCCAGCAGCTGGACAGGGGACTATGGCTACACCTTC. Its protein product is CASSWTGDYGYTF. V is TRBV11-1 and J is TRBJ1-2; 9 positions match TRBD1. CDR1 and CDR2 (germline): SGHAT, FQDESV (reference sequence). This CDR3 comprises 13 residues. V lost 4 bases and J lost 3; bases outside the gene matches: 0.

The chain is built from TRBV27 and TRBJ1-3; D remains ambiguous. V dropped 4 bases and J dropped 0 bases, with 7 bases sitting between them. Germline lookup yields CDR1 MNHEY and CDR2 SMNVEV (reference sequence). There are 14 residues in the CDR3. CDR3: CASSSRSSGNTIYF. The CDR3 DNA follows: TGTGCCAGCAGTTCCCGGAGCTCTGGAAACACCATATATTTT.

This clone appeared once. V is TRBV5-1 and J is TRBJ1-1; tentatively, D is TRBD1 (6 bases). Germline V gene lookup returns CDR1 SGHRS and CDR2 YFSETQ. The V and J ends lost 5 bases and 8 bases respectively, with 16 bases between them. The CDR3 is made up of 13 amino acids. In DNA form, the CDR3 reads TGCGCCAGCAGTTCAGGGGACCACCTCGAAGCTTTCTTT. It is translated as CASSSGDHLEAFF.

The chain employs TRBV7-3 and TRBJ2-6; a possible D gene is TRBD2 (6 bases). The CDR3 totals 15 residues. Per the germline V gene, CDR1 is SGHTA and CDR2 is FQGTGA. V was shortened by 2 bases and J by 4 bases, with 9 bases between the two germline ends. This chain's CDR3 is CASSLYGRGANVLTF. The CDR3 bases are TGTGCCAGCAGCTTATACGGGAGAGGGGCCAACGTCCTGACTTTC. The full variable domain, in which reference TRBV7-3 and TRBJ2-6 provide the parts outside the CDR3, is GAGVSQTPSNKVTEKGKYVELRCDPISGHTALYWYRQSLGQGPEFLIYFQGTGAADDSGLPNDRFFAVRPEGSVSTLKIQRTERGDSAVYLCASSLYGRGANVLTFGAGSRLTVL.

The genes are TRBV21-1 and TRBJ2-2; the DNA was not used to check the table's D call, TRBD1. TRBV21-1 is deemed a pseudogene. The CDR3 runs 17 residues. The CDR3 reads CASSKDGTGRKTGELFF. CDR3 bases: TGTGCCAGCAGCAAAGATGGGACAGGAAGGAAAACCGGGGAGCTGTTTTTT.

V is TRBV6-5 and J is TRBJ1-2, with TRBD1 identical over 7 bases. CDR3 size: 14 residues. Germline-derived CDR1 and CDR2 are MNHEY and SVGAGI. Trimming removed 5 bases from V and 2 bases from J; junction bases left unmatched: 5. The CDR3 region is CASSLTGNNYGYTF. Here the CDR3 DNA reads TGTGCCAGCAGTCTGACAGGGAACAACTATGGCTACACCTTC.

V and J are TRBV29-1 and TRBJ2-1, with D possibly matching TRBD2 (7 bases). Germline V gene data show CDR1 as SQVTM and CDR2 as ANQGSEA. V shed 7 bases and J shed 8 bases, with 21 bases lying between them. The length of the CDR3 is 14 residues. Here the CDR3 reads CSGFGGPGGYEQFF. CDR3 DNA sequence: TGCAGCGGATTCGGGGGGCCGGGGGGCTATGAGCAGTTCTTC.

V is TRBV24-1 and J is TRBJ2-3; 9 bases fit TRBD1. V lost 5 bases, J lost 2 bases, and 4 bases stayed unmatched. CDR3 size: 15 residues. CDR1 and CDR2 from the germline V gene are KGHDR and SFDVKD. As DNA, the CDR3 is TGTGCCACCAGTGTAGGGGACAGGGACACAGATACGCAGTATTTT. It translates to CATSVGDRDTDTQYF.

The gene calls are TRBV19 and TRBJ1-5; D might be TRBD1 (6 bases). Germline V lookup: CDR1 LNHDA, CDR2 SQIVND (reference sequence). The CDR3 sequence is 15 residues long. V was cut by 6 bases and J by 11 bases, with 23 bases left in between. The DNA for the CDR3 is TGTGCCAGTAGCGAGACGACAGGTGAACTCCCGACCCAGCATTTT. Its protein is CASSETTGELPTQHF.

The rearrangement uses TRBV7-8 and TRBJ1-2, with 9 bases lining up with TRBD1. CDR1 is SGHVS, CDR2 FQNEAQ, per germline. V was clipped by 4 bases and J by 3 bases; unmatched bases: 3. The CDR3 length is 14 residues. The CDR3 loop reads CASSSGQGDYGYTF. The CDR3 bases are TGTGCCAGCAGCTCGGGACAGGGTGACTATGGCTACACCTTC.

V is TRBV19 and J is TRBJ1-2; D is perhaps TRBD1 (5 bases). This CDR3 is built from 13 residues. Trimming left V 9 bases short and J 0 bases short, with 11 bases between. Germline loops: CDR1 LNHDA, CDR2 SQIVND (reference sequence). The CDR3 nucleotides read TGTGCCAGCACGACAGAACCTAACTATGGCTACACCTTC. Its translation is CASTTEPNYGYTF. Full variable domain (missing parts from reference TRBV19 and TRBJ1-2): DGGITQSPKYLFRKEGQNVTLSCEQNLNHDAMYWYRQDPGQGLRLIYYSQIVNDFQKGDIAEGYSVSREKKESFPLTVTSAQKNPTAFYLCASTTEPNYGYTFGSGTRLTVV.

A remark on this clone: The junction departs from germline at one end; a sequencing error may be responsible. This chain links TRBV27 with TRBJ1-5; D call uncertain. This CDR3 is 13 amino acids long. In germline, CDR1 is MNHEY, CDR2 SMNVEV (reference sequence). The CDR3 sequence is CVSSLTRNQPQHF. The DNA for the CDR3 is TGTGTCAGCAGTTTAACCAGAAATCAGCCCCAGCATTTT.

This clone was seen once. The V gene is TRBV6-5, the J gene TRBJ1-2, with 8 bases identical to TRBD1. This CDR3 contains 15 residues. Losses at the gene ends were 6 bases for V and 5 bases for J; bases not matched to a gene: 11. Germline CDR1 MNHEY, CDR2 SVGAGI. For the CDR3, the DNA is TGTGCCAGCAGGGATCAAGGACAGGGAGGGTATGGCTACACCTTC. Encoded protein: CASRDQGQGGYGYTF.

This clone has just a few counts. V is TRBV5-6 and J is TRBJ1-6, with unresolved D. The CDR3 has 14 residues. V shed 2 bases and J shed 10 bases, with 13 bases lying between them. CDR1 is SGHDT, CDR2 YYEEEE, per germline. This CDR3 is CASSLWIRESPLHF. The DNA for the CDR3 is TGTGCCAGCAGCTTATGGATAAGGGAGTCACCCCTCCACTTT.

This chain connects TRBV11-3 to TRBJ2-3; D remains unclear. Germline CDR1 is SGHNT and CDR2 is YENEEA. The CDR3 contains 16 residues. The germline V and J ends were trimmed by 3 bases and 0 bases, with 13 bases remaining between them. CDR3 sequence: CASSFSRFSSTDTQYF. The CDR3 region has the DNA TGTGCCAGCAGCTTTTCCAGGTTCTCTAGCACAGATACGCAGTATTTT.

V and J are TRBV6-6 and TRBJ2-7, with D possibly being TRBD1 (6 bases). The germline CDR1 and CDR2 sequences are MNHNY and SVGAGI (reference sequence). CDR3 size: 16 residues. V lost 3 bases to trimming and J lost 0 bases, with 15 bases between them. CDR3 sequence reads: CASSYGPDRTSYEQYF. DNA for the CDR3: TGTGCCAGCAGTTATGGCCCCGACAGGACCTCCTACGAGCAGTACTTC.

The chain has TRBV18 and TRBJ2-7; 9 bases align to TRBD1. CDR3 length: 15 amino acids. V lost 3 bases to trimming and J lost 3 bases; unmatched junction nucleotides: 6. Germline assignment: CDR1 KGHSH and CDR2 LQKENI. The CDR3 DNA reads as TGTGCCAGCTCACCGCGACAGGGGGTGCTCTACGAGCAGTACTTC. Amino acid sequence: CASSPRQGVLYEQYF. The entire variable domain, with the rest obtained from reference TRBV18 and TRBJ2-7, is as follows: NAGVMQNPRHLVRRRGQEARLRCSPMKGHSHVYWYRQLPEEGLKFMVYLQKENIIDESGMPKERFSAEFPKEGPSILRIQQVVRGDSAAYFCASSPRQGVLYEQYFGPGTRLTVT.

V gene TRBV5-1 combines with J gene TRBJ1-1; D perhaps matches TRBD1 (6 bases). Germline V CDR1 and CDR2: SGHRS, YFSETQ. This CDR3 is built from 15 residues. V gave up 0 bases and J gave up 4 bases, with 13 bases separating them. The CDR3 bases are TGCGCCAGCAGCTTGGGGCAGAGGGGGTCCACTGAAGCTTTCTTT. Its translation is CASSLGQRGSTEAFF.

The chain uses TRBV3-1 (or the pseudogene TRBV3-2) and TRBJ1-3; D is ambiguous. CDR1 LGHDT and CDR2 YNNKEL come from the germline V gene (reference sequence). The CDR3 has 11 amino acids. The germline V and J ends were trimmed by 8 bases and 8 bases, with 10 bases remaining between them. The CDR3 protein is CASQRGDTIYF. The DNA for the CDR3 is TGTGCCAGCCAGAGAGGAGACACCATATATTTT.

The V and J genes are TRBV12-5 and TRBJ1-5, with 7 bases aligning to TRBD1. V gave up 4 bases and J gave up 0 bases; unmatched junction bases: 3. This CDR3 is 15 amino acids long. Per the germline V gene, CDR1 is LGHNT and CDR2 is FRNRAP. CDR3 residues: CASGSDRVSNQPQHF. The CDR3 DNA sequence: TGTGCTAGTGGTTCCGACAGGGTTAGCAATCAGCCCCAGCATTTT.

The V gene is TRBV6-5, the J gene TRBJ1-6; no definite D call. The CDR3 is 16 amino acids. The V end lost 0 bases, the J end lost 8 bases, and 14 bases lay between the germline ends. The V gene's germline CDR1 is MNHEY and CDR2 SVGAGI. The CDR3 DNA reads TGTGCCAGCAGTTACTCGAAGCCCGGAGGGCATTCACCCCTCCACTTT. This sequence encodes CASSYSKPGGHSPLHF.